This T cell receptor (beta chain) came from a study of Ad26.COV2.S vaccination and SARS-CoV-2 variants. This clone was counted a few times. The CDR3 extends over 15 amino acids. Germline CDR1 is LGHNA and CDR2 is YNFKEQ. V was pared by 0 bases and J by 6 bases, with 12 bases between. Treatment described: 15 to 20 received Ad26.COV2.S at low or high dose, single or two shots; several received placebo; per-sample allocation not given. Samples analyzed were those drawn on day 63 after the first vaccine or placebo injection. The protocol was immunoSEQ multiplex PCR, while the TCRdb copy is restricted to in-frame clones and leaves out a portion. The profile shows about 680,000 clones, 70% to 90% of them singletons.

The sequencing used peripheral blood, collected in a trial of Ad26.COV2.S vaccine versus placebo. The chain employs TRBV4-2 and TRBJ1-3; no clear D. The receptor was derived from a person between 18 and 60 years old who received the Ad26.COV2.S COVID-19 vaccine or a placebo. The CDR3 DNA sequence: TGTGCCAGCAGCCAAGATATGGTAGGGTTAAACACCATATATTTT. It yields the protein CASSQDMVGLNTIYF.